These T cell receptor beta chains were read from a single sample in a study of T cells after posttransplantation cyclophosphamide. Here immunoSEQ multiplex PCR was the method, and the copy in TCRdb shows in-frame clones only, minus some. The sample records more than 9,000 clones, roughly 86% being singletons. The material sequenced was CD4+ T cells sorted from PBMCs, taken after allogeneic stem cell transplant with posttransplant cyclophosphamide. These receptor sequences come from a male patient between 25 and 39 years old who received an allogeneic stem cell transplant from a related donor, was CMV-positive, and had acute GVHD only. The graft donor may have given rise to some T cells. CDR3s include the opening cysteine and the closing phenylalanine or tryptophan. Each record gives: D gene, clone size, J gene, V gene, CDR3 protein, CDR3 DNA. D genes are given only for firm matches. A clone size is listed for some rows: how often the clone was seen (once, few, many), or a class if it is expanded.

D: TRBD1
size: NA
J: TRBJ1-1
V: TRBV19
CDR3: CASTSPTGGGGYSEAFF
DNA: TGTGCCAGTACCTCACCCACGGGAGGGGGCGGATACTCTGAAGCTTTCTTT

D: TRBD1
size: NA
J: TRBJ2-5
V: TRBV5-1
CDR3: CASRPGGETQYF
DNA: TGCGCCAGCAGGCCAGGGGGCGAGACCCAGTACTTC

D: TRBD2
size: NA
J: TRBJ2-7
V: TRBV7-3
CDR3: CASSLMPSGGANSYEQYF
DNA: TGTGCCAGCAGCTTAATGCCCAGCGGGGGTGCCAACTCCTACGAGCAGTACTTC

D: NA
size: NA
J: TRBJ1-6
V: TRBV9
CDR3: CASSPRSGNNSPLHF
DNA: TGTGCCAGCAGCCCTCGGTCCGGGAACAATTCACCCCTCCACTTT

D: NA
size: NA
J: TRBJ2-3
V: TRBV14
CDR3: CASSLGHQANTQYF
DNA: TGTGCCAGCAGCCTGGGACACCAGGCAAATACGCAGTATTTT

D: TRBD2
size: NA
J: TRBJ2-5
V: TRBV2
CDR3: CASSVGEGSQTQYF
DNA: TGTGCCAGCAGTGTCGGGGAGGGGTCACAGACCCAGTACTTC

D: TRBD1
size: NA
J: TRBJ1-6
V: TRBV28
CDR3: CASEGQGASSSYNSPLHF
DNA: TGTGCCAGCGAAGGACAGGGGGCGTCTAGCTCCTATAATTCACCCCTCCACTTT

D: NA
size: NA
J: TRBJ2-7
V: TRBV11-2
CDR3: CASSLSGSYEQYF
DNA: TGTGCCAGCAGCTTATCCGGGAGCTACGAGCAGTACTTC

D: TRBD1
size: NA
J: TRBJ1-6
V: TRBV2
CDR3: CASMTGQGNSPLHF
DNA: TGTGCCAGCATGACGGGACAGGGAAATTCACCCCTCCACTTT

D: TRBD2
size: once
J: TRBJ2-7
V: TRBV7-9
CDR3: CASSLDPLAEYF
DNA: TGTGCCAGCAGCTTAGATCCCCTAGCGGAGTACTTC

D: NA
size: few
J: TRBJ1-2
V: TRBV7-2
CDR3: CASSLARRSSYGYTF
DNA: TGTGCCAGCAGCTTAGCGCGGAGATCTTCGTATGGCTACACCTTC

D: TRBD1
size: NA
J: TRBJ1-1
V: TRBV7-2
CDR3: CASSLHRGTEAFF
DNA: TGTGCCAGCAGCTTACACAGGGGCACTGAAGCTTTCTTT

D: TRBD2
size: NA
J: TRBJ2-7
V: TRBV30
CDR3: CAWSPGGKIYEQYF
DNA: TGTGCCTGGAGTCCCGGGGGGAAAATCTACGAGCAGTACTTC

D: TRBD1
size: NA
J: TRBJ2-7
V: TRBV6-5
CDR3: CASRLSGGLSYEQYF
DNA: TGTGCCAGCAGACTCTCAGGGGGTCTCTCCTACGAGCAGTACTTC

D: NA
size: NA
J: TRBJ1-3
V: TRBV6-5
CDR3: CASSYSIQRNTIYF
DNA: TGTGCCAGCAGTTACTCGATCCAGAGAAACACCATATATTTT

D: NA
size: NA
J: TRBJ2-5
V: TRBV5-1
CDR3: CASSLGHAQETQYF
DNA: TGCGCCAGCAGCTTGGGACATGCACAAGAGACCCAGTACTTC

D: NA
size: once
J: TRBJ1-2
V: TRBV10-3
CDR3: CAISQQGDYGYTF
DNA: TGTGCCATCAGCCAACAGGGCGACTATGGCTACACCTTC

D: TRBD1
size: NA
J: TRBJ2-2
V: TRBV6-4
CDR3: CASSLFPTGTNTGELFF
DNA: TGTGCCAGCAGTCTCTTCCCGACAGGGACGAACACCGGGGAGCTGTTTTTT

D: NA
size: NA
J: TRBJ2-1
V: TRBV30
CDR3: CAWKGDGEQFF
DNA: TGTGCCTGGAAGGGAGATGGCGAGCAGTTCTTC

D: NA
size: NA
J: TRBJ2-3
V: TRBV27
CDR3: CASRGGGTDTQYF
DNA: TGTGCCAGCAGGGGGGGAGGCACAGATACGCAGTATTTT

D: NA
size: NA
J: TRBJ2-7
V: TRBV7-9
CDR3: CASSARGGSAYEQYF
DNA: TGTGCCAGCAGCGCTAGAGGTGGCAGTGCCTACGAGCAGTACTTC

D: NA
size: NA
J: TRBJ1-5
V: TRBV7-2
CDR3: CASSLAGSGYQPQHF
DNA: TGTGCCAGCAGCTTGGCCGGTAGCGGGTATCAGCCCCAGCATTTT

D: NA
size: NA
J: TRBJ2-7
V: TRBV5-1
CDR3: CASSIMTESGEQYF
DNA: TGCGCCAGCAGCATAATGACAGAGTCCGGCGAGCAGTACTTC

D: TRBD1
size: NA
J: TRBJ1-5
V: TRBV10-3
CDR3: CATGTGSGNQPQHF
DNA: TGTGCCACCGGGACAGGGTCAGGGAATCAGCCCCAGCATTTT

D: NA
size: NA
J: TRBJ2-3
V: TRBV5-5
CDR3: CASSFPRQASSTDTQYF
DNA: TGTGCCAGCAGCTTTCCGCGACAGGCCTCTAGCACAGATACGCAGTATTTT

D: TRBD1
size: once
J: TRBJ1-6
V: TRBV6-1
CDR3: CASSLQGAGNSPLHF
DNA: TGTGCCAGCAGTCTACAGGGGGCGGGCAATTCACCCCTCCACTTT

D: TRBD1
size: NA
J: TRBJ1-2
V: TRBV5-4
CDR3: CASSPNAGGGNYGYTF
DNA: TGTGCCAGCAGCCCAAATGCAGGGGGAGGCAACTATGGCTACACCTTC

D: TRBD2
size: NA
J: TRBJ2-2
V: TRBV7-9
CDR3: CASSFSGGPGELFF
DNA: TGTGCCAGCAGCTTTAGCGGGGGACCCGGGGAGCTGTTTTTT

D: NA
size: NA
J: TRBJ1-4
V: TRBV7-2
CDR3: CASSPRATNEKLFF
DNA: TGTGCCAGCAGCCCCAGGGCAACTAATGAAAAACTGTTTTTT

D: TRBD1
size: once
J: TRBJ1-2
V: TRBV30
CDR3: CAWGRDRPYGYTF
DNA: TGTGCCTGGGGTCGGGACAGACCCTATGGCTACACCTTC

D: TRBD1
size: few
J: TRBJ2-5
V: TRBV19
CDR3: CASSPGQGVVTQYF
DNA: TGTGCCAGTAGTCCCGGACAGGGGGTTGTGACCCAGTACTTC

D: NA
size: NA
J: TRBJ1-2
V: TRBV5-6
CDR3: CANSLPAGFDGYTF
DNA: TGTGCCAACAGCTTGCCCGCGGGGTTTGACGGCTACACCTTC

D: NA
size: NA
J: TRBJ1-2
V: TRBV6-6
CDR3: CASTKTGNYGYTF
DNA: TGTGCCAGCACCAAGACAGGAAACTATGGCTACACCTTC

D: NA
size: NA
J: TRBJ2-5
V: TRBV11-3
CDR3: CASSPRASEVETQYF
DNA: TGTGCCAGCAGCCCGCGGGCTAGCGAAGTGGAGACCCAGTACTTC

D: NA
size: NA
J: TRBJ1-1
V: TRBV30
CDR3: CAWTRGGNTEAFF
DNA: TGTGCCTGGACCCGAGGGGGGAACACTGAAGCTTTCTTT

D: TRBD1
size: NA
J: TRBJ2-7
V: TRBV30
CDR3: CAWSAIGTATPYEQYF
DNA: TGTGCCTGGAGTGCAATAGGGACAGCCACCCCCTACGAGCAGTACTTC

D: NA
size: NA
J: TRBJ2-5
V: TRBV5-1
CDR3: CASSLVGQETQYF
DNA: TGCGCCAGCAGCTTGGTCGGTCAAGAGACCCAGTACTTC